The clone carrying this T cell receptor beta chain has just one count. What it recognizes is unknown. This specimen comes from a study of cytomegalovirus exposure and HLA in healthy donors. Study outcomes and limitations: As a later analysis showed, a missense DCLRE1C variant was linked to trimming of TCR beta V- and J-genes.

60 Vbeta and 13 Jbeta primers were used in PCR. Repertoires were generated with immunoSEQ multiplex PCR, while TCRdb's copy carries only in-frame clones and drops some. This sample carries 150,000 to 200,000 clones, roughly 84% of them seen once, and the ten largest clones take under 2%. There are 17 residues in the CDR3. Germline V gives CDR1 SGHAT, CDR2 FQDESV (reference sequence). Losses at the gene ends were 5 bases for V and 3 bases for J; bases not matched to a gene: 9. The specimen was PBMCs. The sequence came from a man aged 18 to 35 in good health and CMV-seronegative. V gene TRBV11-1 combines with J gene TRBJ2-1; the match to TRBD2 covers 11 bases. For the CDR3, the DNA is TGTGCCAGCAGCCGACCCCCTAGCGGGGGGTACTACAATGAGCAGTTCTTC. Its translation is CASSRPPSGGYYNEQFF.